Below, 18 T cell receptor beta chains from the same sample are listed, as sequenced in a study of lymphopenia after photon versus proton radiotherapy. Some clones are missing from TCRdb's copy, which holds only in-frame ones; the method was immunoSEQ multiplex PCR. The sample consists of about 70,000 clones, less than 95% of them appearing once. The specimen was peripheral blood, collected from a patient treated with photon-based radiotherapy. Source of these receptors: a woman in her forties with cholangiocarcinoma.

The chain couples TRBV5-4 to TRBJ2-6; D is undetermined. Between the trimmed V and J ends, which lost 1 base and 2 bases, there was a span of 10 bases. This CDR3 region has 16 residues. Per germline, CDR1 SGHNT and CDR2 YYREEE (reference sequence). CDR3 protein: CASSLLKGPGANVLTF. CDR3 sequence (DNA): TGTGCCAGCAGCTTGCTGAAAGGGCCTGGGGCCAACGTCCTGACTTTC.

The J gene is TRBJ2-2, the V gene TRBV2; perhaps TRBD2 as D (6 bases). Germline V gives CDR1 SNHLY, CDR2 FYNNEI. Trimming left V 5 bases short and J 4 bases short, with 11 bases between. This CDR3 region has 14 residues. DNA of the CDR3: TGTGCCAGCAGTTTGGAGGGAAGCACCGGGGAGCTGTTTTTT. Translating it yields CASSLEGSTGELFF.

This sequence joins TRBV2 and TRBJ1-1; D is uncertain. The V gene lost 8 bases and the J gene lost 0 bases, with 13 bases spanning the gap. The CDR3 runs 14 residues. Germline CDR1 reads SNHLY; CDR2 reads FYNNEI. The CDR3 nucleotides are TGTGCCAGCTTAAGAAATTGGATGAACACTGAAGCTTTCTTT. Translated: CASLRNWMNTEAFF.

The V call is TRBV27, the J call TRBJ2-7, with 10 bases aligning to TRBD1. The germline V gene has CDR1 MNHEY and CDR2 SMNVEV (reference sequence). V lost 7 bases and J lost 1; bases outside the gene matches: 10. The CDR3 consists of 16 residues. CDR3 bases: TGTGCCAGCACCATAGGTGACAGGGGGCAGTCCTACGAGCAGTACTTC. Translation: CASTIGDRGQSYEQYF.

V and J are TRBV7-2 and TRBJ1-1; 11 nucleotides align to TRBD1. J lost 7 bases, V lost 5 bases, and 9 bases had no gene match. This CDR3 region has 15 residues. Germline V gene data show CDR1 as SGHTA and CDR2 as FQGNSA. DNA of the CDR3: TGTGCCAGCAGCCCGGACAGGGGGCGCGGGGTTGAAGCTTTCTTT. It yields the protein CASSPDRGRGVEAFF.

This clone turned up a few times. This chain links TRBV9 with TRBJ2-2, with D unresolved. Trimming removed 0 bases from V and 3 bases from J, with 0 bases in between. The CDR3 length is 12 residues. Per germline, CDR1 SGDLS and CDR2 YYNGEE. The chain's CDR3 is CASSVDTGELFF. CDR3 nucleotides: TGTGCCAGCAGCGTAGACACCGGGGAGCTGTTTTTT.

V and J are TRBV30 and TRBJ2-1, with 8 nucleotides matching TRBD2. Losses at the gene ends were 3 bases for V and 8 bases for J; bases not matched to a gene: 12. CDR3 length equals 15 residues. Looked up from germline, CDR1 is GTSNPN and CDR2 is SVGIG (reference sequence). CDR3 sequence: CAWRRGLALIDEQFF. The CDR3 DNA reads as TGTGCCTGGAGAAGAGGACTAGCATTGATCGATGAGCAGTTCTTC.

This chain links TRBV4-2 with TRBJ1-1, with D uncertain. The V gene's germline CDR1 is LGHNA and CDR2 YNFKEQ. Trimming stripped 1 base from V and 8 bases from J, with 14 bases between. The CDR3 loop spans 14 amino acids. CDR3 protein: CASSQVDGRTEAFF. DNA of the CDR3: TGTGCCAGCAGCCAAGTGGACGGGCGGACCGAAGCTTTCTTT.

The rearrangement joins TRBV19 to TRBJ2-2; D possibly corresponds to TRBD1 (5 bases). The CDR3 consists of 14 residues. In germline, CDR1 is LNHDA, CDR2 SQIVND (reference sequence). V dropped 6 bases and J dropped 5 bases, with 13 bases sitting between them. The CDR3 reads CASRGAGQTGELFF. CDR3 DNA: TGTGCCAGTAGAGGGGCAGGGCAAACCGGGGAGCTGTTTTTT.

This chain uses TRBV2 with TRBJ1-1, with D possibly TRBD1 on 6 matching bases. The germline V and J ends were trimmed by 11 bases and 4 bases, with 23 bases remaining between them. The CDR3 consists of 15 residues. Germline V gives CDR1 SNHLY, CDR2 FYNNEI. CDR3 sequence reads: CAQTGPTLLSTEAFF. The CDR3 nucleotides read TGTGCCCAAACAGGGCCTACCCTCTTGAGCACTGAAGCTTTCTTT. Full variable domain (remainder filled in from reference TRBV2 and TRBJ1-1): EPEVTQTPSHQVTQMGQEVILRCVPISNHLYFYWYRQILGQKVEFLVSFYNNEISEKSEIFDDQFSVERPDGSNFTLKIRSTKLEDSAMYFCAQTGPTLLSTEAFFGQGTRLTVV.

J is TRBJ1-2 and V is TRBV25-1; D is ambiguous. The V end was cut by 0 bases, the J end by 7 bases, with 18 bases between. CDR3 length: 16 residues. The germline V gene has CDR1 MGHDK and CDR2 SYGVNS. The CDR3 DNA follows: TGTGCCAGCAGTGAATACTCGATCCCCCCAAGTAGTGGCTACACCTTC. Translation: CASSEYSIPPSSGYTF.

This chain joins TRBV29-1 and TRBJ2-6; D not certain. The CDR3 runs to 12 residues. V was shortened by 3 bases and J by 6 bases, with 6 bases between the two germline ends. Germline assignment: CDR1 SQVTM and CDR2 ANQGSEA. CDR3 sequence: CSVDETANVLTF. Here the CDR3 DNA reads TGCAGCGTTGATGAAACGGCCAACGTCCTGACTTTC.

The genes are TRBV5-1 and TRBJ2-3, with 7 bases that match TRBD2. The CDR3 runs to 16 residues. V shed 0 bases and J 3 bases; nucleotides not matched to a gene: 7. The germline V gene has CDR1 SGHRS and CDR2 YFSETQ. CDR3 sequence (DNA): TGCGCCAGCAGCTTGGACCCATGGGGGGGAACAGATACGCAGTATTTT. Protein: CASSLDPWGGTDTQYF.

The V and J genes are TRBV7-9 and TRBJ1-6, with a weak D call TRBD1 (6 bases). Looked up from germline, CDR1 is SEHNR and CDR2 is FQNEAQ (reference sequence). This CDR3 comprises 16 residues. Trimming stripped 5 bases from V and 9 bases from J, with 20 bases between. In DNA form, the CDR3 reads TGTGCCAGCAGCCGCCGAACAGGGTCGGGCGGTTCACCCCTCCACTTT. This codes for CASSRRTGSGGSPLHF.

This sequence joins TRBV5-1 and TRBJ2-3, with D maybe TRBD2 (6 bases). V lost 3 bases and J lost 2, with 10 bases in between. CDR3 length: 14 amino acids. The germline V gene encodes CDR1 SGHRS and CDR2 YFSETQ. The CDR3 bases are TGCGCCAGCAGCTCCGGGGAGGTCACAGATACGCAGTATTTT. Encoded protein: CASSSGEVTDTQYF.

The V and J genes are TRBV5-8 and TRBJ1-2, with D possibly being TRBD1 (6 bases). V was trimmed by 5 bases and J by 2 bases, leaving 16 bases between them. There are 15 residues in the CDR3. In germline, CDR1 is SGHTS, CDR2 YDEGEE. CDR3 residues: CASRLTGGKNYGYTF. CDR3 coding DNA: TGTGCCAGCAGACTGACAGGAGGGAAGAACTATGGCTACACCTTC. The full variable domain, in which reference TRBV5-8 and TRBJ1-2 provide the parts outside the CDR3, is EAGVTQSPTHLIKTRGQQATLRCSPISGHTSVYWYQQALGLGLQFLLWYDEGEERNRGNFPPRFSGRQFPNYSSELNVNALELEDSALYLCASRLTGGKNYGYTFGSGTRLTVV.

V usage is TRBV5-4 and J usage is TRBJ1-2; maybe TRBD1 (6 bases). Germline V gives CDR1 SGHNT, CDR2 YYREEE (reference sequence). The CDR3 consists of 13 residues. V dropped 1 base and J dropped 8 bases, with 12 bases sitting between them. Written as DNA, the CDR3 is TGTGCCAGCAGCTTGTCCCCTACAGGGGGCTACACCTTC. Amino acid sequence: CASSLSPTGGYTF.

The CDR3 reads CASSRDISNQPQHF. DNA for the CDR3: TGTGCCAGCAGTCGGGACATTAGCAATCAGCCCCAGCATTTT. This chain links TRBV28 with TRBJ1-5, with D possibly TRBD1 on 6 matching bases. V lost 5 bases and J 0 bases, leaving 8 bases between the germline ends. CDR1 is MDHEN, CDR2 SYDVKM, per germline. This CDR3 has 14 residues.